A single T cell receptor (beta chain) is shown here with its context. Its antigen is as yet unknown. The data were produced by immunoSEQ multiplex PCR, yet TCRdb's version contains in-frame clones alone and is incomplete. Among 1.5 million to 2.5 million clones listed, 85% to 95% were seen once. This sample is part of a study of shared clonotypes between healthy human individuals. Regarding the study as a whole: Enrolling few donors narrowed the genetic and exposure-history diversity that was represented.

In the naive CD8 group, cells lacked CD45RO and were positively selected for CCR7, so terminally differentiated effector memory CD45RA+ cells were left out. This CDR3 has 16 residues. Germline V gene sequence: CDR1 SGDLS, CDR2 YYNGEE. Trimming took 2 bases from V and 6 from J; bases not matched to a gene: 8. Sequenced: naive CD8+ T cells sorted from blood. This chain joins TRBV9 and TRBJ2-2; 9 nucleotides align to TRBD1. The receptor was isolated from a man younger than 35 in good health. The DNA of the CDR3 is TGTGCCAGCAGCGTCCCGGGACAGGGAATGGCCGGGGAGCTGTTTTTT. Its protein is CASSVPGQGMAGELFF. Full variable domain (remainder filled in from reference TRBV9 and TRBJ2-2): DSGVTQTPKHLITATGQRVTLRCSPRSGDLSVYWYQQSLDQGLQFLIQYYNGEERAKGNILERFSAQQFPDLHSELNLSSLELGDSALYFCASSVPGQGMAGELFFGEGSRLTVL.